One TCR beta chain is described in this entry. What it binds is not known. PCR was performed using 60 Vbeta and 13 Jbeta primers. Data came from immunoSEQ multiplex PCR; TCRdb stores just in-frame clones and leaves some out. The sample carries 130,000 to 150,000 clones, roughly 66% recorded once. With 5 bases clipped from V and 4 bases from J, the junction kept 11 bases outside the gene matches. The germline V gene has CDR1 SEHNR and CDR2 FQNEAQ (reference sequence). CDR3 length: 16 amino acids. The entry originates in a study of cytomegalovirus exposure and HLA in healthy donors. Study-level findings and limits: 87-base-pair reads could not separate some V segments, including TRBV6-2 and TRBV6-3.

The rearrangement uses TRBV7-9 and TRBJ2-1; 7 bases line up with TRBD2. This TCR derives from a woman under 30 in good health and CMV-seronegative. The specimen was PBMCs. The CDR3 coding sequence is TGTGCCAGCAGCGGCGATCTAGCGGAGCGGTACAATGAGCAGTTCTTC. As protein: CASSGDLAERYNEQFF.